This T cell receptor (beta chain) originates from a study of blood T cell repertoires in COVID-19. This clone was seen a few times. TCRdb's copy holds only in-frame clones and misses some; the assay was immunoSEQ multiplex PCR. The sample holds about 310,000 clones, about nine tenths seen once. J lost 5 bases, V lost 5 bases, and 8 bases had no gene match. Germline CDR1 MDHEN, CDR2 SYDVKM. The CDR3 is made up of 14 amino acids. J is TRBJ1-1 and V is TRBV28; 7 bases match TRBD1. The sample taken for sequencing was peripheral blood. The clonotype comes from a middle-aged man with active or convalescent COVID-19. CDR3 region: CASSPQGWRTEAFF. CDR3 in DNA: TGTGCCAGCAGTCCACAGGGGTGGAGGACTGAAGCTTTCTTT.